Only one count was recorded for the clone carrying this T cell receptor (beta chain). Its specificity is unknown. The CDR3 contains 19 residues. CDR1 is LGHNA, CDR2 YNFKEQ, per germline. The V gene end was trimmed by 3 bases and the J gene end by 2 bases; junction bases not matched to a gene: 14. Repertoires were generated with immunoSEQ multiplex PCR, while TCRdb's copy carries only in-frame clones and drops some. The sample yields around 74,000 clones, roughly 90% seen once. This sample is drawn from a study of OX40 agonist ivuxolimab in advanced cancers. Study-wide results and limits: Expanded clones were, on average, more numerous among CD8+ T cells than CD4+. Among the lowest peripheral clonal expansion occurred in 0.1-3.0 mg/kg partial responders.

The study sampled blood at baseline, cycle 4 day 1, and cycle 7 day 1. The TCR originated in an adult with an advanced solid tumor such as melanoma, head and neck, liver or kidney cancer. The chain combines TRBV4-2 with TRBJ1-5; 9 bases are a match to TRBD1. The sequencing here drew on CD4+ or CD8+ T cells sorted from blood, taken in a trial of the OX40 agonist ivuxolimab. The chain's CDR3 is CASSHPKGQGPRGNQPQHF. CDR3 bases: TGTGCCAGCAGCCACCCCAAAGGACAGGGGCCTAGGGGCAATCAGCCCCAGCATTTT.